The next 28 T cell receptor beta chains were all read from a single sample in a study of blood T cell repertoires in COVID-19 (dated by TCRdb to the early 2020s). Libraries were constructed by the immunoSEQ multiplex PCR assay. What TCRdb holds here is the immuneACCESS table cut down to in-frame rearrangements. Part of the clones is not present; checked against another copy, under half of the missing clones reflect an unresolved V gene, and the others are unexplained. The sample table holds tens of thousands of clones, of which around four fifths were seen once. Of the sample, around 5.2% falls within the top ten clones. The sample consisted of peripheral blood. Every receptor here comes from a human donor in a cohort sampled during active COVID-19.

This clone was detected a few times. This chain links TRBV30 with TRBJ2-3, with D possibly matching TRBD2 (6 bases). The CDR3 totals 19 residues. V lost 7 bases to trimming and J lost 6 bases, with 35 bases between them. Germline values: CDR1 GTSNPN, CDR2 SVGIG (reference sequence). The CDR3 DNA sequence: TGTGCCTCGCATAGTGGGATCCCCGACATAAATTCAGGAGGGGATACGCAGTATTTT. This translates into CASHSGIPDINSGGDTQYF. Looking up the rest from reference TRBV30 and TRBJ2-3 gives the full variable domain: SQTIHQWPATLVQPVGSPLSLECTVEGTSNPNLYWYRQAAGRGLQLLFYSVGIGQISSEVPQNLSASRPQDRQFILSSKKLLLSDSGFYLCASHSGIPDINSGGDTQYFGPGTRLTVL.

The V gene is TRBV3-1 (or the pseudogene TRBV3-2), the J gene TRBJ2-7; tentative D call: TRBD1 (6 bases). V gave up 5 bases and J gave up 2 bases, with 13 bases separating them. Germline loops: CDR1 LGHDT, CDR2 YNNKEL (reference sequence). The CDR3 covers 14 residues. CDR3 residues: CASSSSGHPYEQYF. The CDR3 DNA follows: TGTGCCAGCAGCTCCTCGGGACACCCCTACGAGCAGTACTTC.

J is TRBJ2-1 and V is TRBV5-1; 9 nucleotides align to TRBD1. V dropped 4 bases and J dropped 7; count of bases not matched to a gene: 12. The CDR3 contains 16 residues. Germline loops: CDR1 SGHRS, CDR2 YFSETQ. CDR3 amino acids: CASSPSGQGIINEQFF. The CDR3 nucleotides read TGCGCCAGCAGCCCAAGCGGACAGGGGATTATTAATGAGCAGTTCTTC.

The CDR3 is CSAGDTYEQYF. As DNA, the CDR3 is TGCAGCGCCGGTGATACCTACGAGCAGTACTTC. The rearrangement uses TRBV29-1 and TRBJ2-7, with unresolved D. V lost 7 bases, J lost 2 bases, and 9 bases lay in between. The V gene's germline CDR1 is SQVTM and CDR2 ANQGSEA. There are 11 residues in the CDR3.

This chain connects TRBV5-4 to TRBJ1-1; D is uncertain. CDR1 and CDR2 (germline): SGHNT, YYREEE (reference sequence). The CDR3 is 16 amino acids. V was trimmed by 2 bases and J by 1 base, leaving 15 bases between them. The CDR3 sequence: CASSFTEMSGNTEAFF. The CDR3 DNA follows: TGTGCCAGCAGCTTTACAGAAATGAGTGGGAACACTGAAGCTTTCTTT.

This CDR3 reads CASSQEWRGGQETQYF. The CDR3, as DNA: TGCGCCAGCAGCCAAGAATGGCGGGGGGGCCAGGAGACCCAGTACTTC. V and J are TRBV4-1 and TRBJ2-5, with 9 nucleotides matching TRBD2. The V gene's germline CDR1 is MGHRA and CDR2 YSYEKL. The CDR3 has 16 residues. The J segment lost 5 bases and the V segment lost 0 bases, leaving 7 bases of the junction unmatched.

This chain links TRBV4-1 with TRBJ1-4; the D gene is possibly TRBD1 (6 bases). V lost 1 base, J lost 3 bases, and 12 bases lay in between. The CDR3 spans 16 residues. Germline V gene data show CDR1 as MGHRA and CDR2 as YSYEKL. The CDR3 DNA is TGCGCCAGCAGCCAAGTCTGGACAGAACCTAATGAAAAACTGTTTTTT. Its translation: CASSQVWTEPNEKLFF.

V is TRBV5-4 and J is TRBJ1-3; 12 bases fit TRBD1. This CDR3 contains 19 residues. Trimming removed 3 bases from V and 3 bases from J; junction bases left unmatched: 13. CDR1 is SGHNT and CDR2 is YYREEE in the germline V gene (reference sequence). Written as DNA, the CDR3 is TGTGCCAGCAGCTCTACCGGGACAGGGGGCGCGAAGTATGGAAACACCATATATTTT. Residues: CASSSTGTGGAKYGNTIYF.

This chain links TRBV6-6 with TRBJ1-4; D is unclear. V lost 6 bases and J 11 bases, leaving 10 bases between the germline ends. The germline CDR1 and CDR2 sequences are MNHNY and SVGAGI (reference sequence). The CDR3 covers 11 residues. CDR3 protein: CASRDGLKLFF. The CDR3 region has the DNA TGTGCCAGCAGGGACGGACTCAAACTGTTTTTT.

The genes are TRBV9 and TRBJ2-1; 8 bases fit TRBD2. Per germline, CDR1 SGDLS and CDR2 YYNGEE. With V trimmed by 6 bases and J by 7 bases, 15 bases remained unmatched. This CDR3 contains 16 residues. The CDR3 here is CASTRQGTSGFNEQFF. CDR3 coding DNA: TGTGCCAGCACCCGGCAAGGCACTAGCGGCTTTAATGAGCAGTTCTTC.

The chain uses TRBV9 and TRBJ2-1; D perhaps matches TRBD2 (6 bases). V dropped 4 bases and J dropped 3 bases, with 20 bases sitting between them. The CDR3 is 17 amino acids. Germline V gene sequence: CDR1 SGDLS, CDR2 YYNGEE. The CDR3 loop is CASSTLEGRGIYNEQFF. CDR3 DNA: TGTGCCAGCAGCACGTTGGAGGGGCGGGGCATCTACAATGAGCAGTTCTTC.

The chain joins TRBV14 to TRBJ1-1; D might be TRBD1 (5 bases). This CDR3 spans 13 amino acids. Trimming took 1 base from V and 8 from J, leaving 11 bases between them. Germline V gives CDR1 SGHDN, CDR2 FVKESK. The CDR3 DNA follows: TGTGCCAGCAGCCAAGTAGGTACAGGAGAAGCTTTCTTT. The encoded protein is CASSQVGTGEAFF.

This rearrangement joins TRBV5-6 to TRBJ1-2; no firm D call. CDR3 length: 13 residues. Trimming pared 1 base from V and 5 bases from J, leaving 9 bases between. Germline V gene lookup returns CDR1 SGHDT and CDR2 YYEEEE. The CDR3 loop reads CASSLPGSYGYTF. CDR3 DNA sequence: TGTGCCAGCAGCTTGCCAGGCTCATATGGCTACACCTTC. The entire variable domain, with the rest obtained from reference TRBV5-6 and TRBJ1-2, is as follows: DAGVTQSPTHLIKTRGQQVTLRCSPKSGHDTVSWYQQALGQGPQFIFQYYEEEERQRGNFPDRFSGHQFPNYSSELNVNALLLGDSALYLCASSLPGSYGYTFGSGTRLTVV.

This sequence joins TRBV6-5 and TRBJ2-1, with TRBD2 matching over 8 bases. The CDR3 runs 15 residues. V shed 8 bases, J shed 0 bases, and the junction held 6 bases outside the gene matches. CDR1 is MNHEY and CDR2 is SVGAGI in the germline V gene. The CDR3 reads CASRPGTSSYNEQFF. CDR3 coding DNA: TGTGCCAGCCGCCCCGGGACTAGCTCCTACAATGAGCAGTTCTTC.

The chain has TRBV2 and TRBJ2-7; maybe TRBD2 (5 bases). Per the germline V gene, CDR1 is SNHLY and CDR2 is FYNNEI. The V and J ends lost 6 bases and 2 bases respectively, with 5 bases between them. The CDR3 sequence is 11 residues long. The DNA for the CDR3 is TGTGCCAGCAGCGGGGCCTACGAGCAGTACTTC. Protein product: CASSGAYEQYF.

The chain combines TRBV6-6 with TRBJ1-1; weak D call: TRBD1 (5 bases). The CDR3 has 15 amino acids. CDR1 and CDR2 from the germline V gene are MNHNY and SVGAGI (reference sequence). The ends were cut back, 8 bases at V and 2 bases at J, with 18 bases in the middle. The CDR3 DNA is TGTGCCAGCCGCTCTAGGGGTTTGAGAAACACTGAAGCTTTCTTT. It specifies CASRSRGLRNTEAFF.

This clone appeared a few times. The V gene is TRBV6-2 or TRBV6-3, the J gene TRBJ1-2, with a weak D call TRBD1 (5 bases). Trimming left V 4 bases short and J 6 bases short, with 18 bases between. Germline V lookup: CDR1 MNHEY, CDR2 SVGEGT. The CDR3 totals 15 residues. The CDR3, as DNA: TGTGCCAGCAGTTTCCCGGGACTTGGGGTCGATGGCTACACCTTC. This gives the protein CASSFPGLGVDGYTF.

J is TRBJ2-3 and V is TRBV7-4; possibly TRBD1 for D (7 bases). The CDR3 has 19 amino acids. Per germline, CDR1 SGHVT and CDR2 SQSDAQ. The V gene lost 5 bases and the J gene lost 3 bases, with 27 bases spanning the gap. Here the CDR3 reads CASSPLGYQGGEETDTQYF. Here the CDR3 DNA reads TGTGCCAGCAGCCCACTCGGGTACCAGGGGGGAGAAGAAACAGATACGCAGTATTTT.

The chain combines TRBV5-1 with TRBJ2-2; 8 bases fit TRBD1. CDR1 and CDR2 from the germline V gene are SGHRS and YFSETQ. The CDR3 sequence is 15 residues long. Trimming cost V 3 bases and J 5 bases; bases outside gene matches: 6. The CDR3 region is CASSSGQGGTGELFF. CDR3 nucleotide sequence: TGCGCCAGCAGCTCTGGACAGGGAGGAACCGGGGAGCTGTTTTTT.

The chain's CDR3 is CASSPTGQNYGYTF. Here the CDR3 DNA reads TGCGCCAGCAGCCCAACGGGACAGAACTATGGCTACACCTTC. The chain uses TRBV5-1 and TRBJ1-2, with 7 bases identical to TRBD1. The ends lost 4 bases at V and 2 bases at J; junction bases unmatched: 5. CDR3 length: 14 amino acids. CDR1 is SGHRS and CDR2 is YFSETQ in the germline V gene.

The rearrangement joins TRBV30 to TRBJ1-4; 11 nucleotides align to TRBD1. The CDR3 has 14 amino acids. Germline V gene data show CDR1 as GTSNPN and CDR2 as SVGIG (reference sequence). V shed 2 bases and J 8 bases; nucleotides not matched to a gene: 4. In DNA, the CDR3 is TGTGCCTGGAGTCCCGGGACAGGGGGGGAAAAACTGTTTTTT. This sequence encodes CAWSPGTGGEKLFF. Filled out from reference TRBV30 and TRBJ1-4, the complete variable domain reads SQTIHQWPATLVQPVGSPLSLECTVEGTSNPNLYWYRQAAGRGLQLLFYSVGIGQISSEVPQNLSASRPQDRQFILSSKKLLLSDSGFYLCAWSPGTGGEKLFFGSGTQLSVL.

The genes are TRBV7-9 and TRBJ1-1; TRBD1 is a possible D gene (6 bases). Germline V gene sequence: CDR1 SEHNR, CDR2 FQNEAQ (reference sequence). CDR3 length equals 15 residues. V was pared by 5 bases and J by 0 bases, with 13 bases between. The CDR3: CASSPQDSLNTEAFF. The CDR3 DNA reads as TGTGCCAGCAGCCCACAGGACAGCTTGAACACTGAAGCTTTCTTT.

V and J are TRBV30 and TRBJ2-1; 9 positions agree with TRBD2. Germline loops: CDR1 GTSNPN, CDR2 SVGIG (reference sequence). Trimming cost V 3 bases and J 8 bases; bases outside gene matches: 8. CDR3 length equals 14 residues. CDR3 nucleotides: TGTGCCTGGAGGCCCCCTAGCGGGGTGGATGAGCAGTTCTTC. Its translation is CAWRPPSGVDEQFF.

As DNA, the CDR3 is TGTGCCAGCAGCCCGCGGGATCTTGGGGCCAACGTCCTGACTTTC. Translated, it gives CASSPRDLGANVLTF. The chain has TRBV9 and TRBJ2-6; a possible D gene is TRBD2 (6 bases). Germline assignment: CDR1 SGDLS and CDR2 YYNGEE. The CDR3 consists of 15 residues. V dropped 4 bases and J dropped 3 bases, with 11 bases sitting between them.

This chain links TRBV6-5 with TRBJ2-1; 9 nucleotides agree with TRBD2. The CDR3 is made up of 13 amino acids. CDR1 is MNHEY, CDR2 SVGAGI, per germline. Trimming at V came to 2 bases and at J to 9 bases, leaving 2 bases not matched to a gene. The CDR3 protein is CASSYGTSSEQFF. The CDR3 region has the DNA TGTGCCAGCAGTTACGGGACTAGCAGTGAGCAGTTCTTC.

The table lists this clone with a few counts. The chain uses TRBV29-1 and TRBJ1-5, with D unresolved. This CDR3 is built from 12 residues. V lost 4 bases and J 4 bases, leaving 8 bases between the germline ends. Germline CDR1 reads SQVTM; CDR2 reads ANQGSEA. DNA for the CDR3: TGCAGCGTTGGAGGGCCAAATCAGCCCCAGCATTTT. Amino acid sequence: CSVGGPNQPQHF.

The V and J genes are TRBV3-1 (or the pseudogene TRBV3-2) and TRBJ2-3; TRBD2 aligns across 11 bases. V was pared by 3 bases and J by 7 bases, with 6 bases of the junction left unmatched. CDR1 and CDR2 (germline): LGHDT, YNNKEL (reference sequence). This CDR3 region has 15 residues. CDR3 sequence (DNA): TGTGCCAGCAGCCACCTAGCGGGGGGCCAACATACGCAGTATTTT. It codes for CASSHLAGGQHTQYF.

The chain recombines TRBV2 with TRBJ2-3; perhaps TRBD2 as D (6 bases). Germline CDR1 reads SNHLY; CDR2 reads FYNNEI. The CDR3 length is 13 residues. V was shortened by 6 bases and J by 6 bases, with 13 bases between the two germline ends. The CDR3 DNA is TGTGCCAGCAGACCAAACGGAGGGGATACGCAGTATTTT. Translating it yields CASRPNGGDTQYF. The full variable domain, its missing parts supplied by reference TRBV2 and TRBJ2-3, is EPEVTQTPSHQVTQMGQEVILRCVPISNHLYFYWYRQILGQKVEFLVSFYNNEISEKSEIFDDQFSVERPDGSNFTLKIRSTKLEDSAMYFCASRPNGGDTQYFGPGTRLTVL.